A single sample is the source of the 16 T cell receptor beta chains below, sequenced in a study of spatial heterogeneity in lung cancer (dated by TCRdb to about 2019). Library preparation used 5' RACE. Sequenced using a NextSeq 500. The public reads were reprocessed in TCRdb via fastp at Q25 and MiXCR, keeping in-frame beta chains. Rows are combined by CDR3 protein, so each entry shows the most common genes and DNA. Recorded for this sample are roughly 100,000 distinct CDR3 sequences; under 9% of them occurred a single time. Roughly 7.2% of the sample is in the top ten clones. The sample's time point label is to be understood as: sample taken at primary tumor resection. For TCR sequencing, whole RNA was extracted from tumor and nontumor lung tissue, or from cryopreserved PBMC samples, and no cell sorting was done. The source material was PBMCs, sampled at surgery. All receptors come from a male donor with early-stage non-small cell lung cancer.

This clonotype was counted between two and nine times. V is TRBV29-1 and J is TRBJ1-5, with D unclear. The CDR3 is 12 residues long. Germline V gene lookup returns CDR1 SQVTM and CDR2 ANQGSEA. CDR3 DNA: TGCAGTTCAGGAGACGGTGATCAGCCCCAGCATTTT. This codes for CSSGDGDQPQHF.

The sample holds many counts of this clonotype. The chain combines TRBV20-1 with TRBJ1-1; possible D gene TRBD1, 5 bases. This CDR3 is 15 amino acids long. V was shortened by 3 bases and J by 0 bases, with 14 bases between the two germline ends. Germline CDR1 DFQATT, CDR2 SNEGSKA (reference sequence). Here the CDR3 reads CSASNARGVNTEAFF. CDR3 nucleotide sequence: TGCAGTGCTAGCAATGCGCGGGGGGTGAACACTGAAGCTTTCTTT.

The table lists this clonotype with a few counts. The chain links TRBV6-4 to TRBJ2-7, with D unresolved. Germline CDR1 MRHNA, CDR2 SNTAGT. There are 16 residues in the CDR3. Trimming removed 2 bases from V and 3 bases from J, with 17 bases in between. The CDR3 DNA follows: TGTGCCAGCAGTGACCAAACTGCCGGGCCCCACTACGAGCAGTACTTC. Translating gives CASSDQTAGPHYEQYF.

V is TRBV12-3 or TRBV12-4 and J is TRBJ2-7, with 8 bases matching TRBD2. The CDR3 contains 15 residues. Trimming removed 6 bases from V and 0 bases from J; junction bases left unmatched: 7. The CDR3 DNA sequence: TGTGCCAGCAGCCCGAGCGGGGGCCTCTCCTACGAGCAGTACTTC. Residues: CASSPSGGLSYEQYF.

There are many counts of this clonotype. The chain carries TRBV29-1 and TRBJ2-3, with TRBD1 identical over 7 bases. The CDR3 runs to 13 residues. V lost 6 bases to trimming and J lost 4 bases; unmatched junction nucleotides: 7. The germline gives CDR1 SQVTM, CDR2 ANQGSEA. CDR3 sequence (DNA): TGCAGCGTCCGACAGGGTTCGGCAGATACGCAGTATTTT. It specifies CSVRQGSADTQYF.

This clonotype was seen repeatedly, ten times or more. The V and J genes are TRBV9 and TRBJ2-2; D possibly matches TRBD1 or TRBD2 (5 bases each). CDR1 and CDR2 (germline): SGDLS, YYNGEE. The germline V and J ends were trimmed by 2 bases and 6 bases, with 8 bases remaining between them. The CDR3 is made up of 13 amino acids. DNA of the CDR3: TGTGCCAGCAGCGTCACGGGACCCGGGGAGCTGTTTTTT. Its translation is CASSVTGPGELFF.

This clonotype occurred many times. This chain joins TRBV29-1 and TRBJ2-2; unclear D gene. This CDR3 contains 14 residues. Germline V gene sequence: CDR1 SQVTM, CDR2 ANQGSEA. Trimming cost V 5 bases and J 0 bases, with 10 bases left between them. The chain's CDR3 is CSVLGQSNTGELFF. The CDR3 nucleotides are TGCAGCGTTTTAGGGCAGTCGAACACCGGGGAGCTGTTTTTT.

The chain employs TRBV2 and TRBJ2-1, with 14 bases that match TRBD2. Trimming took 7 bases from V and 9 from J; bases not matched to a gene: 8. CDR3 length: 15 residues. Per germline, CDR1 SNHLY and CDR2 FYNNEI. The CDR3 bases are TGTGCCAGCATTTGGACTAGCGGGAGGCAGGGTGAGCAGTTCTTC. Protein sequence: CASIWTSGRQGEQFF. The full variable domain, its missing parts supplied by reference TRBV2 and TRBJ2-1, is EPEVTQTPSHQVTQMGQEVILRCVPISNHLYFYWYRQILGQKVEFLVSFYNNEISEKSEIFDDQFSVERPDGSNFTLKIRSTKLEDSAMYFCASIWTSGRQGEQFFGPGTRLTVL.

The sample holds a few counts of this clonotype. The chain is built from TRBV10-3 and TRBJ2-5; D unresolved. The germline gives CDR1 ENHRY, CDR2 SYGVKD. This CDR3 spans 11 amino acids. Deletions cut 2 bases from V and 5 bases from J, with 3 bases between. CDR3 coding DNA: TGTGCCATCAGTGAGAGCGAGACCCAGTACTTC. It is translated as CAISESETQYF.

This clonotype came up many times. This chain connects TRBV4-2 to TRBJ2-6; 7 positions match TRBD2. CDR1 is LGHNA and CDR2 is YNFKEQ in the germline V gene. V was pared by 3 bases and J by 4 bases, with 15 bases of the junction left unmatched. The CDR3 has 19 residues. CDR3 protein: CASSHDAGTTSSGANVLTF. The CDR3, as DNA: TGTGCCAGCAGCCACGACGCCGGGACTACCTCCTCGGGGGCCAACGTCCTGACTTTC.

This clonotype was detected many times. The V call is TRBV20-1, the J call TRBJ1-1, with 9 positions matching TRBD1. CDR3 size: 15 residues. Germline V gene lookup returns CDR1 DFQATT and CDR2 SNEGSKA (reference sequence). V was clipped by 5 bases and J by 1 base; unmatched bases: 8. The CDR3 nucleotides are TGCAGTGCTCCCCAACAGGGGGCAGGGAACACTGAAGCTTTCTTT. Translated: CSAPQQGAGNTEAFF.

This clonotype was seen many times. This rearrangement joins TRBV12-3 or TRBV12-4 to TRBJ2-4, with 8 bases matching TRBD1. The CDR3 consists of 14 residues. V trimming: 10 bases; J trimming: 3 bases; junction bases outside the gene matches: 8. CDR3 sequence (DNA): TGTGCCACCGGACAGGGAATCGGCAAAAACATTCAGTACTTC. As protein: CATGQGIGKNIQYF.

The J gene is TRBJ2-5, the V gene TRBV29-1, with a tentative D call TRBD2 (5 bases). The V end was cut by 7 bases, the J end by 1 base, with 13 bases between. Germline lookup yields CDR1 SQVTM and CDR2 ANQGSEA. This CDR3 has 13 residues. CDR3 sequence reads: CSALRGTQETQYF. The CDR3 coding sequence is TGCAGCGCGCTCCGGGGAACCCAAGAGACCCAGTACTTC.

This clonotype was seen at least ten times. The chain joins TRBV28 to TRBJ2-7; 8 positions match TRBD2. V dropped 7 bases and J dropped 7; count of bases not matched to a gene: 15. Germline CDR1 reads MDHEN; CDR2 reads SYDVKM. This CDR3 region has 15 residues. CDR3 region: CASIPTDLLAGEQYF. CDR3 nucleotides: TGTGCCAGCATTCCTACGGACCTTTTAGCGGGGGAGCAGTACTTC.

This clonotype was seen repeatedly, ten times or more. The chain has TRBV20-1 and TRBJ2-7; D may be TRBD1 (6 bases). This CDR3 has 12 residues. Trimming cost V 6 bases and J 2 bases, with 11 bases left between them. CDR1 and CDR2 from the germline V gene are DFQATT and SNEGSKA (reference sequence). CDR3 protein: CSAKDSPYEQYF. As DNA, the CDR3 is TGCAGTGCGAAGGACAGCCCCTACGAGCAGTACTTC.

J is TRBJ2-3 and V is TRBV29-1, with 14 bases fitting TRBD2. This CDR3 is built from 17 residues. CDR1 SQVTM and CDR2 ANQGSEA come from the germline V gene. Germline trimming cut 7 bases from V and 2 bases from J; bases unmatched to any gene: 11. Here the CDR3 reads CSAVGTSGSLTTDTQYF. The DNA of the CDR3 is TGCAGCGCGGTGGGGACTAGCGGGAGTTTAACCACAGATACGCAGTATTTT.